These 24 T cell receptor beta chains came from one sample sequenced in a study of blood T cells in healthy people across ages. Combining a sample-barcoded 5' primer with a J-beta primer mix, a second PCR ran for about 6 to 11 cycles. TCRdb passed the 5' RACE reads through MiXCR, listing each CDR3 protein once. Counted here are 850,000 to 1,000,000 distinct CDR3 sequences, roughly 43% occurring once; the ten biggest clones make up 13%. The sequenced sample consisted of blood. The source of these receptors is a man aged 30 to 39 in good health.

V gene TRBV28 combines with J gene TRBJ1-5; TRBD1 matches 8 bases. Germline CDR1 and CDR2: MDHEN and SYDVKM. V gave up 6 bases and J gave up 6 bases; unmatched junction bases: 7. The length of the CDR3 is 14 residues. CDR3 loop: CASRRTGWAQPQHF. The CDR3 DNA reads TGTGCCAGCAGACGGACAGGGTGGGCTCAGCCCCAGCATTTT.

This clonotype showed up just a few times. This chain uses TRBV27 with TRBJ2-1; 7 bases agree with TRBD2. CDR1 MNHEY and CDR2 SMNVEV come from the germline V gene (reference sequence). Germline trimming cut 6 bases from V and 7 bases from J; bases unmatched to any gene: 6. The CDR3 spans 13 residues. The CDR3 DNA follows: TGTGCCAGCAGCATGGGGGGAGGGAATGAGCAGTTCTTC. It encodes CASSMGGGNEQFF.

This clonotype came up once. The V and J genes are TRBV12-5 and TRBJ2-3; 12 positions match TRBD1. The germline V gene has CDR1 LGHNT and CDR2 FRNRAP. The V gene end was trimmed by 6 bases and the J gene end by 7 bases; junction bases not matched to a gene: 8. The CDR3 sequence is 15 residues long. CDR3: CASGAGDRGRHTQYF. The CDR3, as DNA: TGTGCTAGTGGCGCCGGGGACAGGGGGCGGCATACGCAGTATTTT.

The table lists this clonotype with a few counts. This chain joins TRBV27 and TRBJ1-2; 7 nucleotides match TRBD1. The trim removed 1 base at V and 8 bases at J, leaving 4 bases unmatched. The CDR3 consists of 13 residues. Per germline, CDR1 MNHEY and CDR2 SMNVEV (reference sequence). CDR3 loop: CASSLLTGSGYTF. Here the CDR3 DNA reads TGTGCCAGCAGTTTATTGACAGGGTCCGGCTACACCTTC.

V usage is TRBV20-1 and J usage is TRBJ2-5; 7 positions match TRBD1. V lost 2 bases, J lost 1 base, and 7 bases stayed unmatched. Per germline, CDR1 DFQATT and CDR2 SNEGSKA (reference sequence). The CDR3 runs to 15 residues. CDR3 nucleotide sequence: TGCAGTGCTAGATTGAGGACAGGACCCCAAGAGACCCAGTACTTC. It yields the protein CSARLRTGPQETQYF.

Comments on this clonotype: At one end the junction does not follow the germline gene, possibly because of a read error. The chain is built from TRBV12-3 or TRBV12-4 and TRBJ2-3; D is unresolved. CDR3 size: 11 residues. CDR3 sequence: CAGRLTDTQYF. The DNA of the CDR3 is TGTGCCGGCAGGCTCACAGATACGCAGTATTTT.

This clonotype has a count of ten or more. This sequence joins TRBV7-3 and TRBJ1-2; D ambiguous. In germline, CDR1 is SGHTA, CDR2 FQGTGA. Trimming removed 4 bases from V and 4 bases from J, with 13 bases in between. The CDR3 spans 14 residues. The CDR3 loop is CASSYGLTLYGYTF. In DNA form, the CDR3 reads TGTGCCAGCAGCTACGGACTTACCCTCTATGGCTACACCTTC.

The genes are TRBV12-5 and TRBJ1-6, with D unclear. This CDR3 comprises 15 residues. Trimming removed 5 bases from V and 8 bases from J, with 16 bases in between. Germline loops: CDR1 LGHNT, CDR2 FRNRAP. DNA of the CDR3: TGTGCTAGTGGTCCTCCCCAGGTTACAGATTCACCCCTCCACTTT. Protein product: CASGPPQVTDSPLHF. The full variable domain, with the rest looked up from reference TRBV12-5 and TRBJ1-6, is DARVTQTPRHKVTEMGQEVTMRCQPILGHNTVFWYRQTMMQGLELLAYFRNRAPLDDSGMPKDRFSAEMPDATLATLKIQPSEPRDSAVYFCASGPPQVTDSPLHFGNGTRLTVT.

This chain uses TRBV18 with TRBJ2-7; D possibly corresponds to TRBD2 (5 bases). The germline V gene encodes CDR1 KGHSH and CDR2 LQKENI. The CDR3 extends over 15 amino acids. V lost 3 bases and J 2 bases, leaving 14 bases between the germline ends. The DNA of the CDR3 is TGTGCCAGCTCACCGGGAGATCCTAGGACCTACGAGCAGTACTTC. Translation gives CASSPGDPRTYEQYF.

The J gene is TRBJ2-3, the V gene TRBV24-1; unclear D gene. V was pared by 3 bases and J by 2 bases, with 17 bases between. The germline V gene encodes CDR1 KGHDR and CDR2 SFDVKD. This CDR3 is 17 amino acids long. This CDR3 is CATSDPDIRTYTDTQYF. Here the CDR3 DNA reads TGTGCCACCAGTGATCCGGATATTCGGACGTACACAGATACGCAGTATTTT.

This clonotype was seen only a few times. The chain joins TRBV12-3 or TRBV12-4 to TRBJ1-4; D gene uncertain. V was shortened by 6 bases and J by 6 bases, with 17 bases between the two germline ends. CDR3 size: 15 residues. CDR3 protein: CASSPDNGFDEKLFF. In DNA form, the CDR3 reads TGTGCCAGCAGCCCCGACAACGGGTTTGATGAAAAACTGTTTTTT.

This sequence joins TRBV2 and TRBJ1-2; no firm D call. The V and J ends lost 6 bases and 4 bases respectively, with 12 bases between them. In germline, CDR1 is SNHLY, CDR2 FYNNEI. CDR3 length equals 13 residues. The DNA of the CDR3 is TGTGCCAGCAGACCGTTCGGGCTCTATGGCTACACCTTC. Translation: CASRPFGLYGYTF.

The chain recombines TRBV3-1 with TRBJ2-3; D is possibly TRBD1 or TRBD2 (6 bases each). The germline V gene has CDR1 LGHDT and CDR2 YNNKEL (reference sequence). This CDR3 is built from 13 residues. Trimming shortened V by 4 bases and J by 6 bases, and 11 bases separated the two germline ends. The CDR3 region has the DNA TGTGCCAGCAGCCGCCAAGGGGGGGATACGCAGTATTTT. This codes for CASSRQGGDTQYF.

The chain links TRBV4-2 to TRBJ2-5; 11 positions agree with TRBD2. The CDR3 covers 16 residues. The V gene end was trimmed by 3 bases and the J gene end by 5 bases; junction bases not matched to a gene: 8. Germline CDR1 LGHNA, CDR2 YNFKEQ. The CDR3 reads CASSQKLAGGTETQYF. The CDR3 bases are TGTGCCAGCAGCCAGAAGCTAGCGGGGGGCACGGAGACCCAGTACTTC.

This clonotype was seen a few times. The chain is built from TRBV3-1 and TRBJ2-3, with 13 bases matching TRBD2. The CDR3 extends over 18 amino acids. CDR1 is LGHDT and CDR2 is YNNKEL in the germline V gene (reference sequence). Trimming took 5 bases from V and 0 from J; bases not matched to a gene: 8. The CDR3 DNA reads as TGTGCCAGCAGCTACGGACTAGCGGGGGCCTCTAGCACAGATACGCAGTATTTT. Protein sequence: CASSYGLAGASSTDTQYF.

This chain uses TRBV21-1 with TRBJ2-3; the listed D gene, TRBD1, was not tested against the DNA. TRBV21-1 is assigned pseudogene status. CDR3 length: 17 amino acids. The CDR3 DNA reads TGTGCCAGCCGAGGTGGCGGGGAGCTATCTAGCACAGATACGCAGTATTTT. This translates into CASRGGGELSSTDTQYF.

CDR3 protein: CASSLISGMGWNEQYF. The CDR3 DNA sequence: TGTGCCAGCAGCTTGATTTCCGGGATGGGATGGAATGAGCAGTACTTC. The rearrangement links TRBV5-8 to TRBJ2-1; D is possibly TRBD2 (5 bases). The end of the DNA aligns better with TRBJ2-7, so the J call may be wrong. CDR3 length: 16 amino acids. Germline V gene sequence: CDR1 SGHTS, CDR2 YDEGEE.

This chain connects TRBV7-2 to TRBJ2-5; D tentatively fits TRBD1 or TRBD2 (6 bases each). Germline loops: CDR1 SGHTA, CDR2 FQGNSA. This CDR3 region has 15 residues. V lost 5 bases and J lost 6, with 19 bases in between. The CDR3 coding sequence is TGTGCCAGCAGCCCTTATGCCGGGGGCGAGAAGACCCAGTACTTC. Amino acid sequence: CASSPYAGGEKTQYF.

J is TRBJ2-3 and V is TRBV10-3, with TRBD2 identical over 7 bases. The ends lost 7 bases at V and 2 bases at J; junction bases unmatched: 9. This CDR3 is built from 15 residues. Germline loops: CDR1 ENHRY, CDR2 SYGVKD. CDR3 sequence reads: CAITDLERDTDTQYF. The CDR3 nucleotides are TGTGCCATCACCGACCTTGAGCGGGACACAGATACGCAGTATTTT.

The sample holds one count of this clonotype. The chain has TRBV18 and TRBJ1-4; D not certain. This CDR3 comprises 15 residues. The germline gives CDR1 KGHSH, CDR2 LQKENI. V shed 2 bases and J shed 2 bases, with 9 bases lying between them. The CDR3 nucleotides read TGTGCCAGCTCACCAGTAACGGGGACTAATGAAAAACTGTTTTTT. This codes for CASSPVTGTNEKLFF.

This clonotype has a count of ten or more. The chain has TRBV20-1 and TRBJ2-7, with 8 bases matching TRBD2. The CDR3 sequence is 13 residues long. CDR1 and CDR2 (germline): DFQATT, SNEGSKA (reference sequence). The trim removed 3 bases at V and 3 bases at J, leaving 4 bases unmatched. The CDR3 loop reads CSARTGTSYEQYF. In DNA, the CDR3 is TGCAGTGCTAGGACCGGGACTAGCTACGAGCAGTACTTC.

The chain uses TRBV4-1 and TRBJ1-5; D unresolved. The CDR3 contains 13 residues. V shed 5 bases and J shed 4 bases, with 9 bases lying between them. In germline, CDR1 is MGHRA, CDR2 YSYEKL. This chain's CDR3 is CASSAAENQPQHF. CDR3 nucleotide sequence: TGCGCCAGCAGCGCGGCAGAAAATCAGCCCCAGCATTTT.

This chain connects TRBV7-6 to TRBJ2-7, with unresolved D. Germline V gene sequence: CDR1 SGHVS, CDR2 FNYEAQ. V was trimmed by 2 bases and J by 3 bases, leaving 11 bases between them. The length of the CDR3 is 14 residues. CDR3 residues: CASSLSGARYEQYF. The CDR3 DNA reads TGTGCCAGCAGCTTATCTGGCGCTCGCTACGAGCAGTACTTC.

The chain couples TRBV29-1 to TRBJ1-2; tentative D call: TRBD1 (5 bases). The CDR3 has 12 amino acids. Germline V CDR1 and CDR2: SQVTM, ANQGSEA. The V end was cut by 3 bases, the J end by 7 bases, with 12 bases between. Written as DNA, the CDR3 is TGCAGCGTTGAGGTTCGGGACCCTGGCTACACCTTC. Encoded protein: CSVEVRDPGYTF. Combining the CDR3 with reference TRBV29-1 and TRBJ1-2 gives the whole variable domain SAVISQKPSRDICQRGTSLTIQCQVDSQVTMMFWYRQQPGQSLTLIATANQGSEATYESGFVIDKFPISRPNLTFSTLTVSNMSPEDSSIYLCSVEVRDPGYTFGSGTRLTVV.